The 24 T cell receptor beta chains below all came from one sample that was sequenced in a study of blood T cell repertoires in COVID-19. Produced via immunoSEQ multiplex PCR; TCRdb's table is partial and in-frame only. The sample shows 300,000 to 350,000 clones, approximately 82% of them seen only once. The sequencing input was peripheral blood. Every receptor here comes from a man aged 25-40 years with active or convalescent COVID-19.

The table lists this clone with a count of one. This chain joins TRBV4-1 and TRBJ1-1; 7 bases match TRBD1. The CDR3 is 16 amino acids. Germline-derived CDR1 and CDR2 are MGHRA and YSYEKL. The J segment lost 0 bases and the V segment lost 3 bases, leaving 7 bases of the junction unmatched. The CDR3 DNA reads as TGCGCCAGCAGCCAGAGGAACAGGGGCCTGAACACTGAAGCTTTCTTT. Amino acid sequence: CASSQRNRGLNTEAFF.

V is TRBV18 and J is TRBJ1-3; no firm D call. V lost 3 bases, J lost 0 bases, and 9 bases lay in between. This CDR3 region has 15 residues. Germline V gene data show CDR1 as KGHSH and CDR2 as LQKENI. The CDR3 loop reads CASSPDRSSGNTIYF. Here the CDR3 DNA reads TGTGCCAGCTCACCTGACCGGAGCTCTGGAAACACCATATATTTT. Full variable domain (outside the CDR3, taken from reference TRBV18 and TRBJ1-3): NAGVMQNPRHLVRRRGQEARLRCSPMKGHSHVYWYRQLPEEGLKFMVYLQKENIIDESGMPKERFSAEFPKEGPSILRIQQVVRGDSAAYFCASSPDRSSGNTIYFGEGSWLTVV.

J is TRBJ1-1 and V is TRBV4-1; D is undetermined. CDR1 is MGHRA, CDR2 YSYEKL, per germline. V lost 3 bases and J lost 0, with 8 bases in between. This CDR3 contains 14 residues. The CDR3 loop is CASSQENLNTEAFF. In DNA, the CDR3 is TGCGCCAGCAGCCAGGAGAATCTGAACACTGAAGCTTTCTTT.

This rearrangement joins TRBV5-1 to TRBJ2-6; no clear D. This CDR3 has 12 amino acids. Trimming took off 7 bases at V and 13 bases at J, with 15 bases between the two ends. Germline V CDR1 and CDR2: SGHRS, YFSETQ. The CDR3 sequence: CASPGALEVLTF. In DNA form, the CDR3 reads TGCGCCAGCCCCGGAGCACTGGAGGTCCTGACTTTC.

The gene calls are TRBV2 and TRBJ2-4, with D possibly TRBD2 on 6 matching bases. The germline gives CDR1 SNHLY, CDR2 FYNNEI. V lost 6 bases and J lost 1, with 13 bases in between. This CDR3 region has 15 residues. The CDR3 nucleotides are TGTGCCAGCAGGGGCGGGATCGGGGCCAAAAACATTCAGTACTTC. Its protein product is CASRGGIGAKNIQYF.

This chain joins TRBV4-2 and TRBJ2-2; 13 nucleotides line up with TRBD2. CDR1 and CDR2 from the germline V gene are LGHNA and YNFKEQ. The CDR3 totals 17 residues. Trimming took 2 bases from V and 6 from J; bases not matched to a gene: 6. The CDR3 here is CASSQNRLAGGSGELFF. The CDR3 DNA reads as TGTGCCAGCAGCCAAAATAGACTAGCGGGAGGCTCCGGGGAGCTGTTTTTT.

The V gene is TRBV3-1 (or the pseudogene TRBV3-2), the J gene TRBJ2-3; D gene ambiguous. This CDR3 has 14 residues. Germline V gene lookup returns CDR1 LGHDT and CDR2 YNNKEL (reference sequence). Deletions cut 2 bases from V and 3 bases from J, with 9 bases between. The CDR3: CASSQLSSTDTQYF. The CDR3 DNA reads TGTGCCAGCAGCCAACTCTCCTCGACAGATACGCAGTATTTT.

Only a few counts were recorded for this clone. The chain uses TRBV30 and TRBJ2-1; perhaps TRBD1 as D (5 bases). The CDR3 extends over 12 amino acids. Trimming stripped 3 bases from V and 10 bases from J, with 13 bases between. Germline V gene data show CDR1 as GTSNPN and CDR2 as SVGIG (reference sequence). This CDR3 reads CAWSPGFGEQFF. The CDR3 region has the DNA TGTGCCTGGAGCCCAGGGTTTGGCGAGCAGTTCTTC.

CDR3 in DNA: TGTGCCAGCAGACCGACTAGCACAAATGAGCAGTTCTTC. The encoded protein is CASRPTSTNEQFF. The chain couples TRBV6-5 to TRBJ2-1; 7 nucleotides line up with TRBD2. The CDR3 totals 13 residues. Trimming at V came to 6 bases and at J to 7 bases, leaving 6 bases not matched to a gene. Germline CDR1 reads MNHEY; CDR2 reads SVGAGI.

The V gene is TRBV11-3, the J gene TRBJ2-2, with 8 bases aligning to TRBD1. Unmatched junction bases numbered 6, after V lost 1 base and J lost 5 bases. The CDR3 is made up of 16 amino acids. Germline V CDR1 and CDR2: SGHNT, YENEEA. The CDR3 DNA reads TGTGCCAGCAGCTTAGGAGTGGACAGGGTGACCGGGGAGCTGTTTTTT. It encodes CASSLGVDRVTGELFF.

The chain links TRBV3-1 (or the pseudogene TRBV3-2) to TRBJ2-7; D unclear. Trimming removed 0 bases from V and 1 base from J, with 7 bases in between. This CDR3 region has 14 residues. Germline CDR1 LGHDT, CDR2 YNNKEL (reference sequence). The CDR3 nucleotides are TGTGCCAGCAGCCAAGATACAGCATCCTACGAGCAGTACTTC. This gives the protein CASSQDTASYEQYF.

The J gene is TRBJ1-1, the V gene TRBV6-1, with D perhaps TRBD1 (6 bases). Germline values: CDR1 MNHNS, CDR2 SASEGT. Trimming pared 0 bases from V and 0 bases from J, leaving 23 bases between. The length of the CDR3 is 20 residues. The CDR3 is CASSEAVHPIGTHMNTEAFF. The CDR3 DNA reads TGTGCCAGCAGTGAAGCGGTTCACCCGATAGGGACACACATGAACACTGAAGCTTTCTTT.

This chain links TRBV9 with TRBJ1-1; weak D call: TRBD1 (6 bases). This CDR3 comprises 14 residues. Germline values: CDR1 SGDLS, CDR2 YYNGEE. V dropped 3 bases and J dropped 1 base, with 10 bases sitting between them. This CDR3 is CASSAGTTNTEAFF. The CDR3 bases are TGTGCCAGCAGCGCCGGGACAACGAACACTGAAGCTTTCTTT.

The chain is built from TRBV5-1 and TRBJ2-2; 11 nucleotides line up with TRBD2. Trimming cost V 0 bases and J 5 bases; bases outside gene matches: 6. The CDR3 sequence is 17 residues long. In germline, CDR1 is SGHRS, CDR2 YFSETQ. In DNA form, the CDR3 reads TGCGCCAGCAGCTTGGTAGCGGGGGGGCCTCGGACCGGGGAGCTGTTTTTT. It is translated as CASSLVAGGPRTGELFF. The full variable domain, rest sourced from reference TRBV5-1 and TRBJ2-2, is KAGVTQTPRYLIKTRGQQVTLSCSPISGHRSVSWYQQTPGQGLQFLFEYFSETQRNKGNFPGRFSGRQFSNSRSEMNVSTLELGDSALYLCASSLVAGGPRTGELFFGEGSRLTVL.

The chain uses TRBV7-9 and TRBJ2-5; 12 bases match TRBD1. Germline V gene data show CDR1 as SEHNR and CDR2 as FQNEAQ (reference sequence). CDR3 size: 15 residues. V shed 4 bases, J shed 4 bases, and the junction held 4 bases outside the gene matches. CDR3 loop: CASSSRDRGLETQYF. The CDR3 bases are TGTGCCAGCAGCTCCCGGGACAGGGGGCTAGAGACCCAGTACTTC.

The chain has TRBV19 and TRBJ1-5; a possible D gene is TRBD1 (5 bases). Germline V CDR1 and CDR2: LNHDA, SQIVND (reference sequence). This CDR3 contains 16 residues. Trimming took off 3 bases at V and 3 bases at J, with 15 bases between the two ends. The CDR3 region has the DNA TGTGCCAGTAGTATTCCGGGGGGAGGCCCCAATCAGCCCCAGCATTTT. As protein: CASSIPGGGPNQPQHF.

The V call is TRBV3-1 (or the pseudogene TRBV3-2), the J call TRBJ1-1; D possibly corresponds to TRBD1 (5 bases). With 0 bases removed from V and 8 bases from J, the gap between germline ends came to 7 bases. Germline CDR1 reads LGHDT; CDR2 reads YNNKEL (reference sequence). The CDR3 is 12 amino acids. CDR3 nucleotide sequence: TGTGCCAGCAGCCAAGATAAGGGGGAAGCTTTCTTT. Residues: CASSQDKGEAFF.

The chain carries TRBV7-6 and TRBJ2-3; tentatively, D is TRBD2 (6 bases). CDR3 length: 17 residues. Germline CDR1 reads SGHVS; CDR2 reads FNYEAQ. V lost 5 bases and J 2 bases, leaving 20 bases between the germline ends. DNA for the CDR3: TGTGCCAGCAGCCCCCATTCGGGAGCGGGCTTCACAGATACGCAGTATTTT. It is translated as CASSPHSGAGFTDTQYF.

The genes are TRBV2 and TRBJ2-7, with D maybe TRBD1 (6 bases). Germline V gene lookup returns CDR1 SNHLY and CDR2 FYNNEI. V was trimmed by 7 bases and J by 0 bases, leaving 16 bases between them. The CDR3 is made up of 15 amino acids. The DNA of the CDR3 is TGTGCCAGCAATTACAGGGTCGAGAGCTCCTACGAGCAGTACTTC. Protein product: CASNYRVESSYEQYF.

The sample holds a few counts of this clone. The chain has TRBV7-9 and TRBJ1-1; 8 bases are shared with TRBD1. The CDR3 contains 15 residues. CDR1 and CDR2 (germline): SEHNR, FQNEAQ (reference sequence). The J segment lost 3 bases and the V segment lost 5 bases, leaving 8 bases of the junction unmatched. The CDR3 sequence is CASSPRTGWDTEAFF. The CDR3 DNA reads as TGTGCCAGCAGCCCCAGGACAGGGTGGGACACTGAAGCTTTCTTT.

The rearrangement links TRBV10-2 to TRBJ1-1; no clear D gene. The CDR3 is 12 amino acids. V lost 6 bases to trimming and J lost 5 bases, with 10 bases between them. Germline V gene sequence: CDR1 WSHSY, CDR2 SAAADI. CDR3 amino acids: CASSHRETEAFF. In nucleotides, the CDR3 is TGCGCCAGCAGCCACCGGGAGACTGAAGCTTTCTTT.

CDR3 amino acids: CASSPWASGKGEQFF. The CDR3 DNA reads TGTGCCAGCTCACCTTGGGCTAGCGGCAAGGGGGAGCAGTTCTTC. The chain links TRBV18 to TRBJ2-1; TRBD2 matches at 7 bases. This CDR3 region has 15 residues. The J segment lost 10 bases and the V segment lost 3 bases, leaving 12 bases of the junction unmatched. Germline V gene lookup returns CDR1 KGHSH and CDR2 LQKENI.

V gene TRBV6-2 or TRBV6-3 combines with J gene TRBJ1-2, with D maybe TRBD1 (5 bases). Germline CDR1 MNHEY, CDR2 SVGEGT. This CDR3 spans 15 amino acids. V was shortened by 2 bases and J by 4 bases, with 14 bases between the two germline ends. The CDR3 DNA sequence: TGTGCCAGCAGTTACCGGCAGGGAACGATCTATGGCTACACCTTC. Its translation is CASSYRQGTIYGYTF.

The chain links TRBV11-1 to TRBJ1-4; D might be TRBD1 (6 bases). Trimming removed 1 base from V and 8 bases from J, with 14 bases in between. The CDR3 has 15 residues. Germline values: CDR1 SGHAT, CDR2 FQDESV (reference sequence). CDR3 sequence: CASSLEGDKWEKLFF. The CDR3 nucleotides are TGTGCCAGCAGCTTAGAGGGGGACAAATGGGAAAAACTGTTTTTT.